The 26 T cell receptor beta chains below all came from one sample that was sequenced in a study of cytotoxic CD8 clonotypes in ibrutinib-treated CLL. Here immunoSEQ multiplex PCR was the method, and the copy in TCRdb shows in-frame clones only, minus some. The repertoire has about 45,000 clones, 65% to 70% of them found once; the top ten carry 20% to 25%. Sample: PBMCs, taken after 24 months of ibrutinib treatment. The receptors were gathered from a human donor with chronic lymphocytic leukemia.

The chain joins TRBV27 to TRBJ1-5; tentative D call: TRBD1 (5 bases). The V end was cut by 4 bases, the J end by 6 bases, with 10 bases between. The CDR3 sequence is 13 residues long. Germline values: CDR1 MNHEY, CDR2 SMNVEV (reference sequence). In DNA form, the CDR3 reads TGTGCCAGCAGTTCCAGGGCAAGTCAGCCCCAGCATTTT. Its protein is CASSSRASQPQHF.

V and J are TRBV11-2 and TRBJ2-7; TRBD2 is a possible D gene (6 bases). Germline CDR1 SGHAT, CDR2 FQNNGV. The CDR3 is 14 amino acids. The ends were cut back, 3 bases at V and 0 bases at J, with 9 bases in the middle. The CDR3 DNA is TGTGCCAGCAGCTTTCAGGAGGGCTCCTACGAGCAGTACTTC. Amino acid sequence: CASSFQEGSYEQYF.

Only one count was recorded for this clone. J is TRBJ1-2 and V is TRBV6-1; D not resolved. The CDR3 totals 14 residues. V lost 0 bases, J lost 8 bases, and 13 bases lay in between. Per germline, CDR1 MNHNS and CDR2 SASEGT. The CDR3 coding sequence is TGTGCCAGCAGTGAAGCTTGGGGTCAGAGGGGCTACACCTTC. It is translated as CASSEAWGQRGYTF.

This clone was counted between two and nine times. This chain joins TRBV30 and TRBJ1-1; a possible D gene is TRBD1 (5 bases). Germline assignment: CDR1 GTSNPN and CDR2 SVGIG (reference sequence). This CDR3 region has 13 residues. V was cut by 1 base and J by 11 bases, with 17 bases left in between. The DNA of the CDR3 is TGTGCCTGGAGTGGGGGGAAAAAATATAAGGCTTTCTTT. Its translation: CAWSGGKKYKAFF.

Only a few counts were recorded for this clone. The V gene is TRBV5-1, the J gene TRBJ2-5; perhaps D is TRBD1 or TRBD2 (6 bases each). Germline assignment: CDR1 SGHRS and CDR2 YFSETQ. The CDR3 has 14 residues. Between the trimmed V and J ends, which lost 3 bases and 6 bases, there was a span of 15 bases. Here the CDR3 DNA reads TGCGCCAGCAGCTCGGGGGACATGACAAAGACCCAGTACTTC. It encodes CASSSGDMTKTQYF.

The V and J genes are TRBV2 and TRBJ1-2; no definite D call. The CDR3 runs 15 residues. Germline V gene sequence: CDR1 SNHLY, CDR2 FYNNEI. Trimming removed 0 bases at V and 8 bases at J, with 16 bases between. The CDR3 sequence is CASSEAPSTHGGYTF. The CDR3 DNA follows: TGTGCCAGCAGTGAAGCACCCTCAACCCATGGGGGCTACACCTTC.

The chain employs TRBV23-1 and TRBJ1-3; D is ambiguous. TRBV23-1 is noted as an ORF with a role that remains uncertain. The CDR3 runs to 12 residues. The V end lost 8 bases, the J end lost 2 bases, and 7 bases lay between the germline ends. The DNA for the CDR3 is TGCGCCAGCTCGGGGACTGGAAACACCATATATTTT. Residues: CASSGTGNTIYF.

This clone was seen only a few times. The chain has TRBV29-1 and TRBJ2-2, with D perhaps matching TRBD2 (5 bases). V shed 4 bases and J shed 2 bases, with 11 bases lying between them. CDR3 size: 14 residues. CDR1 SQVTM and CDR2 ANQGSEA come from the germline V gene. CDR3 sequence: CSVGRTGNTGELFF. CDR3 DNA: TGCAGCGTTGGTCGGACGGGAAACACCGGGGAGCTGTTTTTT.

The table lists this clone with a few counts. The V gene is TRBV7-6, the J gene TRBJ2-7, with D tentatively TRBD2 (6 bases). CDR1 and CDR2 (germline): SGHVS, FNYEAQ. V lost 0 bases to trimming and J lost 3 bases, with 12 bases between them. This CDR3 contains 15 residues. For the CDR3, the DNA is TGTGCCAGCAGCTTAGCGGAGGGCGACAACTACGAGCAGTACTTC. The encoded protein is CASSLAEGDNYEQYF.

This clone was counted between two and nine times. CDR3 in amino acids: CASSLRTGTDNSPLHF. CDR3 in DNA: TGTGCCAGCAGCCTCCGAACCGGGACGGATAATTCACCCCTCCACTTT. This chain connects TRBV11-2 to TRBJ1-6; maybe TRBD1 (5 bases). The CDR3 extends over 16 amino acids. Germline loops: CDR1 SGHAT, CDR2 FQNNGV. The V end lost 5 bases, the J end lost 5 bases, and 16 bases lay between the germline ends.

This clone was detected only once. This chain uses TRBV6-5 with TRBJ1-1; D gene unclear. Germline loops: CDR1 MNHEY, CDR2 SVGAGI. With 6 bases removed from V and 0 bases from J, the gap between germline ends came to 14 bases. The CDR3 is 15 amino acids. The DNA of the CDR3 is TGTGCCAGCAGCGGGTCCCTGGGGATGAACACTGAAGCTTTCTTT. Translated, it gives CASSGSLGMNTEAFF.

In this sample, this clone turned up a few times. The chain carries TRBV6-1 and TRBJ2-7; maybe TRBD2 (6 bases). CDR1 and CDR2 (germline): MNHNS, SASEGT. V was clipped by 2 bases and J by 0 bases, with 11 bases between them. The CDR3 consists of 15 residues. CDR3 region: CASSERWRDSYEQYF. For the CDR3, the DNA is TGTGCCAGCAGTGAACGGTGGCGGGACTCCTACGAGCAGTACTTC.

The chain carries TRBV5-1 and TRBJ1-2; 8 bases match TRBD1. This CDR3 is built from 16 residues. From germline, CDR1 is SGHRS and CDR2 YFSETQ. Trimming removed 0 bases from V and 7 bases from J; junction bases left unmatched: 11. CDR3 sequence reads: CASSLERTGQAAGYTF. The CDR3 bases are TGCGCCAGCAGCTTGGAACGGACAGGGCAAGCGGCTGGCTACACCTTC.

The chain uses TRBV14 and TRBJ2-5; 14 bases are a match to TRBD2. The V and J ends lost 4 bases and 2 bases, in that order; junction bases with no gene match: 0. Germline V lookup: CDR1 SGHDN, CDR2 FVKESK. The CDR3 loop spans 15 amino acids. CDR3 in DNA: TGTGCCAGCAGCCGGACTAGCGGGGGGCAAGAGACCCAGTACTTC. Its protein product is CASSRTSGGQETQYF. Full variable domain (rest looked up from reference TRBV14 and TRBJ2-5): EAGVTQFPSHSVIEKGQTVTLRCDPISGHDNLYWYRRVMGKEIKFLLHFVKESKQDESGMPNNRFLAERTGGTYSTLKVQPAELEDSGVYFCASSRTSGGQETQYFGPGTRLLVL.

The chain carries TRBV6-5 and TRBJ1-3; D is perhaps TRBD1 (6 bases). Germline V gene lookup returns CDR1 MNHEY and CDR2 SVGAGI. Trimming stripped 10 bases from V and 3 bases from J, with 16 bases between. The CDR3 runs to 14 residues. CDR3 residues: CATQGGVGGNTIYF. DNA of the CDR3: TGTGCCACCCAAGGGGGGGTGGGTGGAAACACCATATATTTT.

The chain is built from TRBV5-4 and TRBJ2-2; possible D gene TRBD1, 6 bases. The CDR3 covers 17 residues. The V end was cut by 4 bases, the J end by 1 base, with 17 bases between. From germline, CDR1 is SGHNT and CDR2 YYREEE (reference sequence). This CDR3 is CASSVPTGSENTGELFF. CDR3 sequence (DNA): TGTGCCAGCAGCGTTCCTACAGGGAGCGAGAACACCGGGGAGCTGTTTTTT.

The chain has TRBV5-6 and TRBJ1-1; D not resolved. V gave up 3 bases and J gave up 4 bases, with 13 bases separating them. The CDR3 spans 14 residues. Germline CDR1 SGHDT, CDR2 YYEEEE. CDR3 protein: CASSSRAGGTEAFF. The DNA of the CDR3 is TGTGCCAGCAGCTCGAGGGCGGGCGGCACTGAAGCTTTCTTT.

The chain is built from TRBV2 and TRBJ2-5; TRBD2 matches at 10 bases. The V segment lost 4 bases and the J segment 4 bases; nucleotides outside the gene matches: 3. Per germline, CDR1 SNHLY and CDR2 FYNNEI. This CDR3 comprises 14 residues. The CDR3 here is CASSVGTSVETQYF. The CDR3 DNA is TGTGCCAGCAGTGTGGGGACTAGCGTAGAGACCCAGTACTTC. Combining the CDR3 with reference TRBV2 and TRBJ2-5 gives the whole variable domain EPEVTQTPSHQVTQMGQEVILRCVPISNHLYFYWYRQILGQKVEFLVSFYNNEISEKSEIFDDQFSVERPDGSNFTLKIRSTKLEDSAMYFCASSVGTSVETQYFGPGTRLLVL.

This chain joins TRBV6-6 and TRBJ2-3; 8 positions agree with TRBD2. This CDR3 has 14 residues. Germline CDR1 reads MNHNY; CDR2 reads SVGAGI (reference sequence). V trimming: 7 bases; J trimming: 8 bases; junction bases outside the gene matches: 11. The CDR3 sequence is CASTAGAHQGTQYF. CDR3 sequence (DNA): TGTGCCAGCACAGCGGGGGCTCATCAGGGTACGCAGTATTTT.

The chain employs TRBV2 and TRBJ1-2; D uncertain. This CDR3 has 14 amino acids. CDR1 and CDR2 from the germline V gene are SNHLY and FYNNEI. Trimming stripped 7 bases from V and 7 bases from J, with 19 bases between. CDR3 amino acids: CASITAWQVRGYTF. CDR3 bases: TGTGCCAGCATTACCGCTTGGCAGGTTCGTGGCTACACCTTC.

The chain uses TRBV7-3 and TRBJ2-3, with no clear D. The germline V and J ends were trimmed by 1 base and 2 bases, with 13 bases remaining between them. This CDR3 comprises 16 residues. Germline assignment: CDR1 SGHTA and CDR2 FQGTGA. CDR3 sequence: CASSLNLGIATDTQYF. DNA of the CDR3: TGTGCCAGCAGCTTAAATCTAGGGATCGCCACAGATACGCAGTATTTT.

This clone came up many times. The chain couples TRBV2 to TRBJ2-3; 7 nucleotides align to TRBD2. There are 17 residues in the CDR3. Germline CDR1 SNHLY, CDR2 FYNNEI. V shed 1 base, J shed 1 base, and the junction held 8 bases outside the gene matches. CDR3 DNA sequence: TGTGCCAGCAGTGAAGAAAGAGTGGGAGGGCGCACAGATACGCAGTATTTT. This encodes CASSEERVGGRTDTQYF.

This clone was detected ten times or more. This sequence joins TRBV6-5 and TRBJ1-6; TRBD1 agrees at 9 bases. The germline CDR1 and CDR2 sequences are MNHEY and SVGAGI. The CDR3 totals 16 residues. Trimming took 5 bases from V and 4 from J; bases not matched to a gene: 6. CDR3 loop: CASSHWTGEYNSPLHF. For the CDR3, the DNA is TGTGCCAGCAGTCACTGGACAGGGGAGTATAATTCACCCCTCCACTTT.

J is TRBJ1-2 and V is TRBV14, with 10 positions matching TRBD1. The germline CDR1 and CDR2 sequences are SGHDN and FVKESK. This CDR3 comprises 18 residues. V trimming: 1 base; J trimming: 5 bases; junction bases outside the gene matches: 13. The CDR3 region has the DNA TGTGCCAGCAGCCAAGCGGGACAGGGGTTTCACCTGACTTATGGCTACACCTTC. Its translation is CASSQAGQGFHLTYGYTF.

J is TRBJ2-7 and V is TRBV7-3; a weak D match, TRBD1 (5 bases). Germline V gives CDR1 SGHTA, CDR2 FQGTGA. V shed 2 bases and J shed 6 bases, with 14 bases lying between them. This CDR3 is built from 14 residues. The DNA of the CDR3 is TGTGCCAGCAGCTTAGGGGCAGGGCACCCCGAGCAGTACTTC. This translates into CASSLGAGHPEQYF.

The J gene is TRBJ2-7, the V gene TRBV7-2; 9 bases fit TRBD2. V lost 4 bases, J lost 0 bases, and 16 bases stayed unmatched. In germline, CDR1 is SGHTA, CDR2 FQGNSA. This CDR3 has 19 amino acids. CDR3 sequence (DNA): TGTGCCAGCAGCTCCATAGCCAAAAGACTAGCGGAGAGCTCCTACGAGCAGTACTTC. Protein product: CASSSIAKRLAESSYEQYF.